This paragraph reports one T cell receptor (beta chain). In the authors' methods: Researchers report that nucleated cell counts were estimated from reference gene primer amplification. Generated by immunoSEQ multiplex PCR, the TCRdb table keeps only in-frame clones and is missing some. Clonal size and the V and J genes are those of that table, whereas D and trimming came from the DNA. The table lists about 110,000 clones, around 80% of them singletons. With 2 bases clipped from V and 1 base from J, the junction kept 10 bases outside the gene matches. The V gene's germline CDR1 is MNHNS and CDR2 SASEGT. The CDR3 sequence is 17 residues long. The entry originates in a study of blood T cell repertoires in COVID-19. About the research overall: Some COVID-19 samples were acute and others convalescent; all came from the United States, Italy and Spain. In each case, the material was cDNA or gDNA derived from T cells, B-cell-depleted T cells, or PBMCs.

Followed longitudinally, the Seattle patients had been enrolled during active infection. This sequence originates from a man at least 80 years old with COVID-19, enrolled during active disease. The chain combines TRBV6-1 with TRBJ1-2; TRBD1 agrees at 7 bases. The sample taken for sequencing was peripheral blood. CDR3 DNA: TGTGCCAGCAGTGAAAGGGGAACCGGGACAGTTAACTATGGCTACACCTTC. Its translation is CASSERGTGTVNYGYTF.